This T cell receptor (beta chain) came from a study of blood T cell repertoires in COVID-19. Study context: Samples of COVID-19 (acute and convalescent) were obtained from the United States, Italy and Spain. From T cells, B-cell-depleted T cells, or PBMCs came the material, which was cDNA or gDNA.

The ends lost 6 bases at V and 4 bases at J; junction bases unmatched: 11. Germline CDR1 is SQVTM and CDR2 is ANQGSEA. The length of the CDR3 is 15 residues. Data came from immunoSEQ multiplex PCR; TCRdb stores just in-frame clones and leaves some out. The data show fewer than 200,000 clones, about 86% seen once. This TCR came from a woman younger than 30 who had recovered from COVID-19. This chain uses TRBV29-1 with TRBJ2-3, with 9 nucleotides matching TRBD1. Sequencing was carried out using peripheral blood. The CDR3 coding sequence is TGCAGCGTATCAGGACAGGGGAGTGTGGCAGATACGCAGTATTTT. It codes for CSVSGQGSVADTQYF.